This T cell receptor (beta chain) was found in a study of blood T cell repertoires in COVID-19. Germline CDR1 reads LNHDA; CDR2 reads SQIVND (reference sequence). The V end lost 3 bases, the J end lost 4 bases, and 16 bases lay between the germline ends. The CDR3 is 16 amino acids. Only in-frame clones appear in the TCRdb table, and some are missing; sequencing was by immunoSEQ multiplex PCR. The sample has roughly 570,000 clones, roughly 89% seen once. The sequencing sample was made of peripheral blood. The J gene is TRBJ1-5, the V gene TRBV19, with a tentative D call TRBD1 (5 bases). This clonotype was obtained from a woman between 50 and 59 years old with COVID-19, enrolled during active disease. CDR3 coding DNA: TGTGCCAGTAGTATCCTCCGGGGGTCGAGTAATCAGCCCCAGCATTTT. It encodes CASSILRGSSNQPQHF. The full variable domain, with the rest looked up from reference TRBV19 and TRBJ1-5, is DGGITQSPKYLFRKEGQNVTLSCEQNLNHDAMYWYRQDPGQGLRLIYYSQIVNDFQKGDIAEGYSVSREKKESFPLTVTSAQKNPTAFYLCASSILRGSSNQPQHFGDGTRLSIL.